The 15 T cell receptor beta chains reported below all come from one sample, sequenced in a study of blood T cell repertoires in COVID-19. Produced via immunoSEQ multiplex PCR; TCRdb's table is partial and in-frame only. The table includes about 260,000 clones, around 90% detected once. The sample comprised peripheral blood. Receptor source: a woman between 55 and 75 years old with COVID-19, enrolled during active disease.

This sequence joins TRBV6-5 and TRBJ2-7; 9 bases agree with TRBD1. The CDR3 extends over 14 amino acids. V was clipped by 6 bases and J by 5 bases; unmatched bases: 8. Germline CDR1 and CDR2: MNHEY and SVGAGI. The CDR3 spells CASRGTGYINEQYF. In nucleotides, the CDR3 is TGTGCCAGCAGAGGGACAGGGTACATCAACGAGCAGTACTTC.

This chain connects TRBV6-2 or TRBV6-3 to TRBJ1-5; 10 nucleotides match TRBD1. The CDR3 has 15 amino acids. CDR1 and CDR2 (germline): MNHEY, SVGEGT. The ends lost 6 bases at V and 5 bases at J; junction bases unmatched: 7. The CDR3 spells CASSRQGAWDQPQHF. The CDR3 DNA follows: TGTGCCAGCAGCCGACAGGGGGCTTGGGATCAGCCCCAGCATTTT.

This chain links TRBV27 with TRBJ2-6; 8 bases fit TRBD1. V trimming: 6 bases; J trimming: 0 bases; junction bases outside the gene matches: 13. From germline, CDR1 is MNHEY and CDR2 SMNVEV (reference sequence). This CDR3 has 19 residues. CDR3: CASRPTSGGAPSGANVLTF. The DNA of the CDR3 is TGTGCCAGCAGACCCACCTCAGGGGGCGCACCCTCTGGGGCCAACGTCCTGACTTTC.

This clone has a single count. V gene TRBV18 combines with J gene TRBJ1-4, with 8 bases that match TRBD1. This CDR3 is 15 amino acids long. V trimming: 6 bases; J trimming: 8 bases; junction bases outside the gene matches: 11. Per germline, CDR1 KGHSH and CDR2 LQKENI. In DNA form, the CDR3 reads TGTGCCAGCTCGGAGGGACAGGCAGGGATAGAAAAACTGTTTTTT. Amino acid sequence: CASSEGQAGIEKLFF.

The J gene is TRBJ1-5, the V gene TRBV18; D gene uncertain. There are 15 residues in the CDR3. Germline values: CDR1 KGHSH, CDR2 LQKENI. Trimming shortened V by 3 bases and J by 0 bases, and 9 bases separated the two germline ends. CDR3 loop: CASSPPGYSNQPQHF. The CDR3 DNA is TGTGCCAGCTCACCTCCGGGGTATAGCAATCAGCCCCAGCATTTT. The full variable domain, with the rest looked up from reference TRBV18 and TRBJ1-5, is NAGVMQNPRHLVRRRGQEARLRCSPMKGHSHVYWYRQLPEEGLKFMVYLQKENIIDESGMPKERFSAEFPKEGPSILRIQQVVRGDSAAYFCASSPPGYSNQPQHFGDGTRLSIL.

This sequence joins TRBV19 and TRBJ1-4, with D perhaps matching TRBD1 (6 bases). The ends were cut back, 9 bases at V and 5 bases at J, with 13 bases in the middle. Looked up from germline, CDR1 is LNHDA and CDR2 is SQIVND (reference sequence). This CDR3 has 13 amino acids. CDR3 protein: CASNGRGNEKLFF. For the CDR3, the DNA is TGTGCCAGCAACGGGAGGGGGAATGAAAAACTGTTTTTT.

J is TRBJ2-7 and V is TRBV6-5, with 7 positions matching TRBD2. Trimming cost V 6 bases and J 2 bases; bases outside gene matches: 7. In germline, CDR1 is MNHEY, CDR2 SVGAGI. The CDR3 is 14 amino acids. The CDR3 DNA follows: TGTGCCAGCAGACCCAGCGGGGCCACCTACGAGCAGTACTTC. Amino acid sequence: CASRPSGATYEQYF.

This chain connects TRBV6-5 to TRBJ1-6, with 10 bases matching TRBD1. V shed 6 bases, J shed 5 bases, and the junction held 4 bases outside the gene matches. The germline V gene encodes CDR1 MNHEY and CDR2 SVGAGI. The CDR3 is 15 residues long. The CDR3 region is CASRRTGGDNSPLHF. CDR3 in DNA: TGTGCCAGCAGGAGGACAGGGGGAGATAATTCACCCCTCCACTTT.

This rearrangement joins TRBV7-2 to TRBJ2-1, with 9 bases that match TRBD2. Unmatched junction bases numbered 3, after V lost 1 base and J lost 2 bases. CDR3 length equals 16 residues. The germline CDR1 and CDR2 sequences are SGHTA and FQGNSA. CDR3 residues: CASSLVSGRTYNEQFF. The CDR3 DNA sequence: TGTGCCAGCAGCTTAGTGAGCGGGAGGACCTACAATGAGCAGTTCTTC.

This clone has just a few counts. The chain's CDR3 is CASTPGTGVNQPQHF. The CDR3 DNA sequence: TGTGCCAGCACCCCTGGGACAGGCGTCAATCAGCCCCAGCATTTT. The chain has TRBV3-1 (or the pseudogene TRBV3-2) and TRBJ1-5; 8 bases map to TRBD1. V lost 7 bases, J lost 3 bases, and 8 bases stayed unmatched. Germline CDR1 reads LGHDT; CDR2 reads YNNKEL (reference sequence). The CDR3 loop spans 15 amino acids.

The chain carries TRBV21-1 and TRBJ2-7; the DNA was not compared with TRBD1, the D call given in the table. TRBV21-1 is noted as a pseudogene. The CDR3 has 16 residues. This CDR3 is CASSKKAWTGVVEQYF. DNA for the CDR3: TGTGCCAGCAGCAAAAAAGCCTGGACAGGTGTTGTCGAGCAGTACTTC.

This clone appeared a single time. V and J are TRBV24-1 and TRBJ1-5, with 7 bases lining up with TRBD1. The CDR3 sequence is 13 residues long. The ends lost 6 bases at V and 7 bases at J; junction bases unmatched: 5. In germline, CDR1 is KGHDR, CDR2 SFDVKD. The chain's CDR3 is CATSTGVAQPQHF. The CDR3 DNA follows: TGTGCCACCAGTACAGGGGTAGCGCAGCCCCAGCATTTT.

The J gene is TRBJ1-5, the V gene TRBV19; D perhaps matches TRBD1 (5 bases). V was pared by 5 bases and J by 3 bases, with 11 bases between. Germline-derived CDR1 and CDR2 are LNHDA and SQIVND (reference sequence). The length of the CDR3 is 14 residues. The CDR3 here is CASSPQGINQPQHF. CDR3 sequence (DNA): TGTGCCAGTAGTCCGCAGGGTATCAATCAGCCCCAGCATTTT.

This sequence joins TRBV19 and TRBJ2-6; the D gene is possibly TRBD1 (5 bases). CDR3 size: 19 residues. The ends were cut back, 6 bases at V and 0 bases at J, with 21 bases in the middle. CDR1 is LNHDA and CDR2 is SQIVND in the germline V gene (reference sequence). This CDR3 is CASSRAAHYSSSGANVLTF. Here the CDR3 DNA reads TGTGCCAGTAGCAGGGCAGCACACTACTCAAGCTCTGGGGCCAACGTCCTGACTTTC.

J is TRBJ1-1 and V is TRBV29-1; maybe TRBD1 (5 bases). This CDR3 is 13 amino acids long. Germline CDR1 SQVTM, CDR2 ANQGSEA. Trimming shortened V by 6 bases and J by 3 bases, and 14 bases separated the two germline ends. CDR3 region: CSVNQGSDTEAFF. Here the CDR3 DNA reads TGCAGCGTCAATCAGGGTTCGGACACTGAAGCTTTCTTT.